This T cell receptor (beta chain) is from a study of graft-versus-host responses after intestinal transplantation. The wider study: Anti-thymocyte globulin induction was given to all recipients, followed by tacrolimus and steroids for 2 to 3 years.

The method was immunoSEQ multiplex PCR; TCRdb's version includes in-frame clones alone and lacks a portion of them. The profile shows about 25,000 clones, around 94% of them singletons. The V end lost 6 bases, the J end lost 0 bases, and 15 bases lay between the germline ends. CDR1 and CDR2 from the germline V gene are MDHEN and SYDVKM. This CDR3 has 15 amino acids. Sequencing used PBMCs, obtained 156 days after intestinal transplant. The rearrangement joins TRBV28 to TRBJ2-7, with a possible D match to TRBD1 (5 bases). The receptor was isolated from a human patient who received an intestinal transplant, so some T cells may come from the graft donor. The CDR3 region has the DNA TGTGCCAGCAGCTTCTGGACGGACAACTCCTACGAGCAGTACTTC. This codes for CASSFWTDNSYEQYF.